A selection of T cell receptor beta chains follows, all from one sample in a study of CD8 T cells in Susac syndrome. TCRdb independently ran MiXCR on the immunoSEQ multiplex PCR reads; one entry per CDR3 protein. The table includes some 170,000 distinct CDR3 sequences, approximately 94% detected once. The specimen sequenced was CD4+ T cells from PBMCs. These receptors came from a human donor with multiple sclerosis. CDR3s include the opening cysteine and the closing phenylalanine or tryptophan. Fields, in order: V gene, D gene, J gene, clone size, CDR3 DNA, CDR3 protein. D genes are given only for firm matches. Not every row has a clone size; where given, it reads once, few, many or a size class.

v_call: TRBV27; d_call: TRBD2; j_call: TRBJ2-2; clone_size: .; cdr3_nt: TGTGCCAGCAGCCGTGGGTGGGGACTAGCTGAAGGGACCGGGGAGCTGTTTTTT; cdr3_aa: CASSRGWGLAEGTGELFF
v_call: TRBV7-9; d_call: .; j_call: TRBJ2-1; clone_size: .; cdr3_nt: TGTGCCAGCAGCTTAGCGCGGCCAGGACACTACAATGAGCAGTTCTTC; cdr3_aa: CASSLARPGHYNEQFF
v_call: TRBV10-3; d_call: .; j_call: TRBJ2-7; clone_size: .; cdr3_nt: TGTGCCTCGCGACAAGAAGTGGGAGAGCAGTACTTC; cdr3_aa: CASRQEVGEQYF
v_call: TRBV9; d_call: .; j_call: TRBJ2-3; clone_size: few; cdr3_nt: TGTGCCAGCAGCGTTCAGGGTGTAGATACGCAGTATTTT; cdr3_aa: CASSVQGVDTQYF
v_call: TRBV30; d_call: .; j_call: TRBJ1-1; clone_size: .; cdr3_nt: TGTGCCTGGAGTGCCTGGACAGAAAACACTGAAGCTTTCTTT; cdr3_aa: CAWSAWTENTEAFF
v_call: TRBV30; d_call: .; j_call: TRBJ1-1; clone_size: .; cdr3_nt: TGTGCCTATCTCCCCTTTGGGGGGGGGTTACCGACTGAAGCTTTCTTT; cdr3_aa: CAYLPFGGGLPTEAFF
v_call: TRBV5-1; d_call: .; j_call: TRBJ1-1; clone_size: .; cdr3_nt: TGCGCCAGCAGCTTTAATGGCAGGGACACTGAAGCTTTCTTT; cdr3_aa: CASSFNGRDTEAFF
v_call: TRBV19; d_call: .; j_call: TRBJ1-1; clone_size: .; cdr3_nt: TGTGCCAGTAGTACCGCGCTCGGTGCTGAAGCTTTCTTT; cdr3_aa: CASSTALGAEAFF
v_call: TRBV3-1; d_call: .; j_call: TRBJ2-4; clone_size: .; cdr3_nt: TGTGCCAGCAGCTCCCAGGCCAAAAACATTCAGTACTTC; cdr3_aa: CASSSQAKNIQYF
v_call: TRBV18; d_call: .; j_call: TRBJ2-5; clone_size: .; cdr3_nt: TGTGCCAGCTCACCAACCGGCCCGAAACAAGAGACCCAGTACTTC; cdr3_aa: CASSPTGPKQETQYF
v_call: TRBV18; d_call: .; j_call: TRBJ2-2; clone_size: .; cdr3_nt: TGTGCCAGTGCTACCCGGAGTGGCGGCACCGGGGAGCTGTTTTTT; cdr3_aa: CASATRSGGTGELFF
v_call: TRBV30; d_call: .; j_call: TRBJ2-3; clone_size: .; cdr3_nt: TGTGCCTGGGGACGGGTTAGCACAGATACGCAGTATTTT; cdr3_aa: CAWGRVSTDTQYF
v_call: TRBV12-3/TRBV12-4; d_call: .; j_call: TRBJ2-7; clone_size: .; cdr3_nt: TGTGCCAGCAAAAGAAAGGGCAGCTCCTACGAGCAGTACTTC; cdr3_aa: CASKRKGSSYEQYF
v_call: TRBV9; d_call: .; j_call: TRBJ2-5; clone_size: .; cdr3_nt: TGTGCCAGCAGCGGAGGCGGTGGGTGGGAGACCCAGTACTTC; cdr3_aa: CASSGGGGWETQYF
v_call: TRBV28; d_call: .; j_call: TRBJ2-7; clone_size: .; cdr3_nt: TGTGCCAGCAGTGCGGCGCGCGAGCAGTACTTC; cdr3_aa: CASSAAREQYF
v_call: TRBV11-2; d_call: TRBD2; j_call: TRBJ2-7; clone_size: .; cdr3_nt: TGTGCCAGCACCAAACCGGGACTAGGCTACGAGCAGTACTTC; cdr3_aa: CASTKPGLGYEQYF
v_call: TRBV5-1; d_call: .; j_call: TRBJ2-5; clone_size: .; cdr3_nt: TGCGCCAGCAGCCAAACGGGAGAGGGGCAAGAGACCCAGTACTTC; cdr3_aa: CASSQTGEGQETQYF
v_call: TRBV11-2; d_call: .; j_call: TRBJ2-7; clone_size: .; cdr3_nt: TGTGCCAGCAGCTTAATTGCCCGAGGGTTACGATACTACGAGCAGTACTTC; cdr3_aa: CASSLIARGLRYYEQYF
v_call: TRBV30; d_call: .; j_call: TRBJ2-3; clone_size: .; cdr3_nt: TGTGCCTGGAGTGTAAATCTGGCGGGACGAAGTTATACGCAGTATTTT; cdr3_aa: CAWSVNLAGRSYTQYF
v_call: TRBV24-1; d_call: TRBD1; j_call: TRBJ2-3; clone_size: once; cdr3_nt: TGTGCCACCAGTGATTCGGGACAGGGGAGTGCAGATACGCAGTATTTT; cdr3_aa: CATSDSGQGSADTQYF
v_call: TRBV27; d_call: .; j_call: TRBJ1-3; clone_size: .; cdr3_nt: TGTGCCAGCAGTTTACGGCGGGGTTTCTCTGGAAACACCATATATTTT; cdr3_aa: CASSLRRGFSGNTIYF
v_call: TRBV5-6; d_call: TRBD1; j_call: TRBJ1-5; clone_size: .; cdr3_nt: TGTGCCAGCAGCTTGGGGACAGGGGGCGGCCAGCCCCAGCATTTT; cdr3_aa: CASSLGTGGGQPQHF
v_call: TRBV6-5; d_call: .; j_call: TRBJ1-1; clone_size: .; cdr3_nt: TGTGCCAGCCATCAGGACACTGAAGCTTTCTTT; cdr3_aa: CASHQDTEAFF
v_call: TRBV18; d_call: TRBD1; j_call: TRBJ2-3; clone_size: few; cdr3_nt: TGTGCCAGCTCGCCGACAGGGGGCTCAAGCACAGATACGCAGTATTTT; cdr3_aa: CASSPTGGSSTDTQYF
v_call: TRBV3-1; d_call: .; j_call: TRBJ1-5; clone_size: .; cdr3_nt: TGTGCCAGCAGCCCTCCGGGTGGGGGGCTGCCCCAGCATTTT; cdr3_aa: CASSPPGGGLPQHF
v_call: TRBV7-8; d_call: .; j_call: TRBJ1-5; clone_size: .; cdr3_nt: TGTGCCAGCAGCTTAGCACGGGACCTAGGGCAGCGGCAGCCCCAGCATTTT; cdr3_aa: CASSLARDLGQRQPQHF
v_call: TRBV30; d_call: .; j_call: TRBJ1-1; clone_size: .; cdr3_nt: TGTGCCTGGAGCCCTGAACAGGACACTGAAGCTTTCTTT; cdr3_aa: CAWSPEQDTEAFF
v_call: TRBV14; d_call: TRBD2; j_call: TRBJ2-3; clone_size: .; cdr3_nt: TGTGCCAGCAGGTTTAGCGGGAGAACAGATACGCAGTATTTT; cdr3_aa: CASRFSGRTDTQYF
v_call: TRBV6-4; d_call: .; j_call: TRBJ1-1; clone_size: once; cdr3_nt: TGTGCCAGCAGGATAGAGAGTGGGGTCGACACTGAAGCTTTCTTT; cdr3_aa: CASRIESGVDTEAFF